The 32 T cell receptor beta chains presented below share a single source sample, sequenced in a study of T cells after yellow fever vaccination. MiXCR, applied by TCRdb to the 5' RACE reads, yields one record per CDR3 protein. The sample carries 500,000 to 650,000 distinct CDR3 sequences, more than 9% recorded once. Sequenced here: PBMCs, sampled on the day of the yellow fever booster vaccination. These receptor sequences come from a man aged 25-40 years who received the YFV17D yellow fever vaccine.

In its sample, this clonotype was seen many times. The genes are TRBV6-5 and TRBJ2-2; the D gene is possibly TRBD2 (5 bases). V lost 5 bases and J lost 4, with 14 bases in between. The CDR3 consists of 15 residues. Per germline, CDR1 MNHEY and CDR2 SVGAGI. The CDR3 spells CASSRIASGTGELFF. The CDR3 DNA reads TGTGCCAGCAGTCGGATCGCGAGCGGCACCGGGGAGCTGTTTTTT.

This clonotype was recorded many times. This chain joins TRBV9 and TRBJ2-5; D is unresolved. Germline V lookup: CDR1 SGDLS, CDR2 YYNGEE. The CDR3 runs to 16 residues. With 4 bases removed from V and 0 bases from J, the gap between germline ends came to 16 bases. CDR3 DNA sequence: TGTGCCAGCAGCCCAGATTACCCCCGGGACCAAGAGACCCAGTACTTC. This gives the protein CASSPDYPRDQETQYF.

The chain recombines TRBV29-1 with TRBJ2-5, with TRBD1 matching over 7 bases. Germline values: CDR1 SQVTM, CDR2 ANQGSEA. The CDR3 extends over 15 amino acids. Unmatched junction bases numbered 13, after V lost 4 bases and J lost 5 bases. This CDR3 is CSVGGTLQGLETQYF. In DNA form, the CDR3 reads TGCAGCGTTGGTGGGACCTTACAGGGGTTGGAGACCCAGTACTTC.

CDR3 amino acids: CASSMDRGRNTEAFF. Written as DNA, the CDR3 is TGTGCCAGCAGCATGGACAGGGGGCGGAACACTGAAGCTTTCTTT. The gene calls are TRBV7-2 and TRBJ1-1; the match to TRBD1 covers 11 bases. Germline trimming cut 5 bases from V and 1 base from J; bases unmatched to any gene: 3. Per germline, CDR1 SGHTA and CDR2 FQGNSA. The CDR3 extends over 15 amino acids.

This chain links TRBV11-2 with TRBJ1-1, with TRBD1 matching 8 bases. The CDR3 totals 15 residues. From germline, CDR1 is SGHAT and CDR2 FQNNGV. After removal of 5 bases from V and 0 bases from J, the junction contained 5 bases not matched to a gene. The CDR3 DNA reads TGTGCCAGCAGCGACCGGGACAGGATGAACACTGAAGCTTTCTTT. It yields the protein CASSDRDRMNTEAFF. Together with reference TRBV11-2 and TRBJ1-1, the CDR3 gives the full variable domain: EAGVAQSPRYKIIEKRQSVAFWCNPISGHATLYWYQQILGQGPKLLIQFQNNGVVDDSQLPKDRFSAERLKGVDSTLKIQPAKLEDSAVYLCASSDRDRMNTEAFFGQGTRLTVV.

This sequence joins TRBV5-4 and TRBJ2-6, with D perhaps TRBD1 or TRBD2 (5 bases each). CDR3 size: 17 residues. V was clipped by 0 bases and J by 0 bases, with 10 bases between them. Germline V gene data show CDR1 as SGHNT and CDR2 as YYREEE (reference sequence). CDR3 in amino acids: CASSLGGSASGANVLTF. CDR3 DNA sequence: TGTGCCAGCAGCTTGGGGGGGAGCGCCTCTGGGGCCAACGTCCTGACTTTC.

This clonotype came up a few times. The V gene is TRBV7-3, the J gene TRBJ2-2; D gene uncertain. Trimming stripped 7 bases from V and 7 bases from J, with 10 bases between. This CDR3 comprises 12 residues. Germline CDR1 is SGHTA and CDR2 is FQGTGA. The CDR3 here is CASTLPGGELFF. The CDR3 coding sequence is TGTGCCAGCACCCTCCCTGGCGGGGAGCTGTTTTTT.

The V gene is TRBV6-5, the J gene TRBJ2-5; 7 bases are shared with TRBD1. The CDR3 has 16 residues. Germline CDR1 MNHEY, CDR2 SVGAGI. Trimming cost V 2 bases and J 4 bases; bases outside gene matches: 10. Written as DNA, the CDR3 is TGTGCCAGCAGTTACCGGGACAGTAGGGTGGGAGAGACCCAGTACTTC. It codes for CASSYRDSRVGETQYF.

This clonotype occurred a few times. This chain uses TRBV3-1 with TRBJ2-7, with 8 bases aligning to TRBD1. The CDR3 runs to 14 residues. The germline V gene has CDR1 LGHDT and CDR2 YNNKEL (reference sequence). V trimming: 4 bases; J trimming: 4 bases; junction bases outside the gene matches: 6. The CDR3 spells CASSLATGGYEQYF. The DNA for the CDR3 is TGTGCCAGCAGCCTGGCTACAGGGGGGTACGAGCAGTACTTC.

This clonotype occurred a few times. V is TRBV12-3 or TRBV12-4 and J is TRBJ1-2; no clear D. The ends were cut back, 4 bases at V and 1 base at J, with 4 bases in the middle. The CDR3 has 12 residues. For the CDR3, the DNA is TGTGCCAGCAGTTATAGTAACTATGGCTACACCTTC. Amino acid sequence: CASSYSNYGYTF.

In its sample, this clonotype was seen a few times. The rearrangement links TRBV20-1 to TRBJ2-1, with TRBD2 matching 7 bases. The V and J ends lost 5 bases and 5 bases, in that order; junction bases with no gene match: 12. This CDR3 is built from 15 residues. Germline lookup yields CDR1 DFQATT and CDR2 SNEGSKA (reference sequence). CDR3 sequence: CSAALWRESDNEQFF. The CDR3 DNA reads as TGCAGTGCTGCATTATGGCGGGAGAGTGACAATGAGCAGTTCTTC.

This clonotype was seen a handful of times. This rearrangement joins TRBV6-1 to TRBJ2-5; the D gene is possibly TRBD1 (5 bases). Per the germline V gene, CDR1 is MNHNS and CDR2 is SASEGT. CDR3 length: 14 residues. Trimming left V 6 bases short and J 4 bases short, with 15 bases between. CDR3 sequence reads: CASRPGPRGETQYF. CDR3 bases: TGTGCCAGCAGGCCGGGTCCTAGGGGAGAGACCCAGTACTTC.

This clonotype has ten or more counts. This chain links TRBV5-1 with TRBJ2-1; 11 bases map to TRBD1. The CDR3 covers 14 residues. CDR1 SGHRS and CDR2 YFSETQ come from the germline V gene. Trimming took 4 bases from V and 5 from J; bases not matched to a gene: 2. The CDR3 DNA sequence: TGCGCCAGCAGCCCGGGACAGGGGGACAATGAGCAGTTCTTC. Translated, it gives CASSPGQGDNEQFF.

A few counts support this clonotype. CDR3 sequence reads: CASSGVSTSLQETQYF. The DNA of the CDR3 is TGTGCCAGCAGTGGGGTGTCGACTAGCCTCCAAGAGACCCAGTACTTC. The chain has TRBV2 and TRBJ2-5; 7 nucleotides line up with TRBD2. With V trimmed by 4 bases and J by 1 base, 9 bases remained unmatched. This CDR3 is 16 amino acids long. In germline, CDR1 is SNHLY, CDR2 FYNNEI.

This clonotype was picked up a small number of times. CDR3 nucleotides: TGTGCCAGCAGTGCGGCGGGACGGCTTAATGAGCAGTTCTTC. This gives the protein CASSAAGRLNEQFF. The J gene is TRBJ2-1, the V gene TRBV25-1; tentatively, D is TRBD2 (6 bases). Germline CDR1 MGHDK, CDR2 SYGVNS. Trimming pared 4 bases from V and 7 bases from J, leaving 14 bases between. The CDR3 contains 14 residues.

This clonotype was detected a few times. The chain is built from TRBV7-9 and TRBJ2-7; TRBD1 or TRBD2 may be the D gene (5 bases each). CDR3 size: 14 residues. Germline V gives CDR1 SEHNR, CDR2 FQNEAQ (reference sequence). The V gene lost 2 bases and the J gene lost 6 bases, with 14 bases spanning the gap. In DNA form, the CDR3 reads TGTGCCAGCAGCTTATCGTATTCTGGGGGCGAGCAGTACTTC. It specifies CASSLSYSGGEQYF.

This clonotype appeared a few times. The rearrangement joins TRBV20-1 to TRBJ1-1; tentative D call: TRBD1 (6 bases). The germline CDR1 and CDR2 sequences are DFQATT and SNEGSKA (reference sequence). The CDR3 length is 15 residues. V dropped 4 bases and J dropped 5 bases, with 20 bases sitting between them. The CDR3: CSANAVEGGGTEAFF. In DNA, the CDR3 is TGCAGTGCTAACGCTGTAGAAGGAGGGGGAACTGAAGCTTTCTTT.

This clonotype occurred many times. The V and J genes are TRBV12-3 or TRBV12-4 and TRBJ1-1; a possible D gene is TRBD1 (6 bases). The CDR3 has 13 amino acids. Trimming took 6 bases from V and 0 from J, leaving 8 bases between them. The chain's CDR3 is CASSGQMNTEAFF. Written as DNA, the CDR3 is TGTGCCAGCAGCGGACAGATGAACACTGAAGCTTTCTTT.

The genes are TRBV19 and TRBJ2-2, with TRBD1 matching 9 bases. The CDR3 totals 15 residues. V lost 4 bases and J lost 3; bases outside the gene matches: 3. The germline V gene encodes CDR1 LNHDA and CDR2 SQIVND (reference sequence). CDR3 nucleotides: TGTGCCAGTAGTACCCGGGACAGGGACACCGGGGAGCTGTTTTTT. Its translation: CASSTRDRDTGELFF.

This clonotype was found once. The chain uses TRBV5-1 and TRBJ2-1, with 8 bases matching TRBD1. The V segment lost 0 bases and the J segment 1 base; nucleotides outside the gene matches: 3. The CDR3 spans 16 residues. Germline loops: CDR1 SGHRS, CDR2 YFSETQ. For the CDR3, the DNA is TGCGCCAGCAGCTTGGCGACAGGGGTGTCCTACAATGAGCAGTTCTTC. Its translation is CASSLATGVSYNEQFF.

This clonotype was observed a few times. Compared with germline, one end of the junction differs, possibly owing to a read error. As DNA, the CDR3 is TGTGCCTGGAGTGCGTTGGTCGAACATCCAAGCTTC. Its protein product is CAWSALVEHPSF. The genes are TRBV30 and TRBJ2-5; unclear D gene. The CDR3 extends over 12 amino acids. Per germline, CDR1 GTSNPN and CDR2 SVGIG (reference sequence).

The V gene is TRBV10-3, the J gene TRBJ1-2; TRBD1 agrees at 9 bases. This CDR3 region has 13 residues. V shed 2 bases and J 6 bases; nucleotides not matched to a gene: 1. Germline V lookup: CDR1 ENHRY, CDR2 SYGVKD. The CDR3 DNA follows: TGTGCCATCAGTGAGACAGGGGGCCATGGCTACACCTTC. Its protein is CAISETGGHGYTF.

This rearrangement joins TRBV3-1 to TRBJ2-1; D might be TRBD2 (6 bases). Germline CDR1 LGHDT, CDR2 YNNKEL (reference sequence). The length of the CDR3 is 15 residues. V was clipped by 6 bases and J by 2 bases, with 14 bases between them. CDR3 sequence: CASRRTTGAYNEQFF. DNA for the CDR3: TGTGCCAGCAGACGAACAACGGGAGCCTACAATGAGCAGTTCTTC.

This chain connects TRBV11-3 to TRBJ2-5; D gene uncertain. V gave up 3 bases and J gave up 4 bases, with 9 bases separating them. Germline V gene lookup returns CDR1 SGHNT and CDR2 YENEEA. The CDR3 loop spans 13 amino acids. The DNA for the CDR3 is TGTGCCAGCAGCTTTAAACATGGAGAGACCCAGTACTTC. Translated, it gives CASSFKHGETQYF.

V is TRBV15 and J is TRBJ1-2; D is unclear. This CDR3 has 13 amino acids. V was trimmed by 0 bases and J by 5 bases, leaving 7 bases between them. Germline CDR1 is LNHNV and CDR2 is YYDKDF (reference sequence). CDR3 coding DNA: TGTGCCACCAGCAGAGACTCTGGTTATGGCTACACCTTC. Translation gives CATSRDSGYGYTF.

The V gene is TRBV12-3 or TRBV12-4, the J gene TRBJ2-4; tentative D call: TRBD1 (6 bases). The CDR3 covers 13 residues. V gave up 7 bases and J gave up 9 bases, with 16 bases separating them. The CDR3 region is CASTQIQGGIQYF. The CDR3 bases are TGTGCCAGCACCCAAATACAGGGCGGCATTCAGTACTTC.

This clonotype was counted many times. The rearrangement links TRBV12-3 or TRBV12-4 to TRBJ1-6; D perhaps matches TRBD1 (6 bases). The CDR3 is 15 residues long. Trimming took 8 bases from V and 0 from J, leaving 11 bases between them. The CDR3 DNA follows: TGTGCCAGCGTCAACAGGGACTCCTATAATTCACCCCTCCACTTT. Residues: CASVNRDSYNSPLHF.

The chain uses TRBV19 and TRBJ1-6, with 8 nucleotides matching TRBD1. The length of the CDR3 is 14 residues. After removal of 5 bases from V and 10 bases from J, the junction contained 7 bases not matched to a gene. Germline V gene data show CDR1 as LNHDA and CDR2 as SQIVND (reference sequence). DNA for the CDR3: TGTGCCAGTAGTGTCCGGACAGGGAGATCACCCCTCCACTTT. It is translated as CASSVRTGRSPLHF.

This clonotype was counted only a few times. This chain joins TRBV5-1 and TRBJ2-7, with D possibly matching TRBD2 (5 bases). The CDR3 totals 13 residues. V shed 2 bases and J shed 5 bases, with 11 bases lying between them. CDR1 and CDR2 from the germline V gene are SGHRS and YFSETQ. CDR3 DNA sequence: TGCGCCAGCAGCTTTGTGGGAGAGGACGAGCAGTACTTC. Protein sequence: CASSFVGEDEQYF. Full variable domain (remainder filled in from reference TRBV5-1 and TRBJ2-7): KAGVTQTPRYLIKTRGQQVTLSCSPISGHRSVSWYQQTPGQGLQFLFEYFSETQRNKGNFPGRFSGRQFSNSRSEMNVSTLELGDSALYLCASSFVGEDEQYFGPGTRLTVT.

The J gene is TRBJ2-7, the V gene TRBV5-1, with D possibly being TRBD1 (5 bases). Germline-derived CDR1 and CDR2 are SGHRS and YFSETQ. V lost 4 bases, J lost 0 bases, and 11 bases lay in between. The CDR3 spans 14 residues. CDR3 loop: CASSAQAHSYEQYF. The CDR3 DNA reads as TGCGCCAGCAGCGCACAGGCGCACTCCTACGAGCAGTACTTC.

This clonotype was counted only a few times. The V call is TRBV11-2, the J call TRBJ1-1; no definite D call. Germline values: CDR1 SGHAT, CDR2 FQNNGV. The CDR3 loop spans 13 amino acids. V gave up 4 bases and J gave up 4 bases, with 10 bases separating them. DNA for the CDR3: TGTGCCAGCAGCTCCCAGGAAGGCACTGAAGCTTTCTTT. Protein product: CASSSQEGTEAFF.

This chain links TRBV25-1 with TRBJ2-1, with D uncertain. V lost 4 bases and J 6 bases, leaving 13 bases between the germline ends. The V gene's germline CDR1 is MGHDK and CDR2 SYGVNS. The CDR3 contains 14 residues. The CDR3 DNA sequence: TGTGCCAGCAGTGGAACCGCAATCCTCAATGAGCAGTTCTTC. Its protein product is CASSGTAILNEQFF.